This is a list of T cell receptor beta chains from one sample in a study of PD-L1 blockade in urothelial cancer. Sequenced by immunoSEQ multiplex PCR; TCRdb stores in-frame clones only, minus some. The sample contains tens of thousands of clones, roughly 89% of which appear only once. The input for sequencing was PBMCs, taken around atezolizumab (anti-PD-L1) treatment. The receptors stem from a woman in her sixties with urothelial cancer. The CDR3 runs from the conserved cysteine through the conserved F or W. The order of the fields is clone size, CDR3 length, V gene, J gene, D gene, CDR3 protein, CDR3 DNA. The D gene is left open where the match is weak. Size is omitted from some rows. Given values are once, few, many or a class for expanded clones.

>-|13|TRBV29-1|TRBJ2-2|-
CSVERERAGELFF
TGCAGCGTTGAGAGGGAGAGGGCCGGGGAGCTGTTTTTT
>few|16|TRBV9|TRBJ2-3|-
CASSAGPEEEGDTQYF
TGTGCCAGCAGCGCCGGCCCGGAGGAGGAGGGAGATACGCAGTATTTT
>few|16|TRBV19|TRBJ2-5|TRBD1
CASSIPTGASQETQYF
TGTGCCAGTAGTATCCCGACAGGGGCTAGCCAAGAGACCCAGTACTTC
>once|16|TRBV14|TRBJ2-1|TRBD2
CASSERSGGGINEQFF
TGTGCCAGCAGCGAACGTAGCGGGGGGGGGATCAATGAGCAGTTCTTC
>-|15|TRBV6-6|TRBJ1-5|-
CASSHRAWSNQPQHF
TGTGCCAGCTCTCACAGGGCGTGGAGCAATCAGCCCCAGCATTTT
>-|13|TRBV10-3|TRBJ2-1|-
CARQTDSNNEQFF
TGTGCCAGACAAACGGACAGCAACAATGAGCAGTTCTTC
>-|18|TRBV5-1|TRBJ2-7|TRBD2
CASSLATSGRTYSYEQYF
TGCGCCAGCAGCTTGGCGACTAGCGGGAGGACCTACTCCTACGAGCAGTACTTC
>-|15|TRBV5-1|TRBJ2-3|TRBD2
CASRALAGVTDTQYF
TGCGCCAGCAGGGCTCTAGCGGGAGTAACAGATACGCAGTATTTT
>-|18|TRBV18|TRBJ2-1|TRBD2
CASSPISLAGRLYNEQFF
TGTGCCAGCTCACCAATTTCCTTAGCGGGTCGCCTCTACAATGAGCAGTTCTTC
>once|15|TRBV18|TRBJ1-1|-
CASSPIIRGATEAFF
TGTGCCAGCTCACCAATAATCCGGGGGGCAACTGAAGCTTTCTTT
>-|16|TRBV11-2|TRBJ2-3|TRBD1
CASSLVQGGSTDTQYF
TGTGCCAGCAGCTTAGTACAGGGGGGCAGCACAGATACGCAGTATTTT
>once|16|TRBV11-1|TRBJ1-1|-
CASASGRGRGNTEAFF
TGTGCCAGCGCGTCGGGCAGGGGAAGAGGGAACACTGAAGCTTTCTTT
>-|16|TRBV29-1|TRBJ2-1|TRBD2
CSVEKSGLALGNEQFF
TGCAGCGTTGAGAAGTCAGGACTAGCCTTGGGCAATGAGCAGTTCTTC
>-|16|TRBV7-9|TRBJ2-1|TRBD2
CASSLLAGFNNNEQFF
TGTGCCAGCAGCCTCCTAGCGGGATTCAATAACAATGAGCAGTTCTTC
>-|14|TRBV18|TRBJ2-7|-
CASSPGQGGTEQYF
TGTGCCAGCTCACCAGGGCAGGGGGGTACCGAGCAGTACTTC
>few|15|TRBV19|TRBJ1-4|TRBD1
CASTLRDRTREKLFF
TGTGCCAGTACCCTCCGGGACAGGACACGTGAAAAACTGTTTTTT
>few|14|TRBV7-2|TRBJ1-5|-
CASSLETGLKPQHF
TGTGCCAGCAGCTTAGAAACAGGGTTGAAGCCCCAGCATTTT
>-|15|TRBV7-6|TRBJ2-1|TRBD2
CASSGTRGFYNEQFF
TGTGCCAGCAGCGGGACTAGAGGATTCTACAATGAGCAGTTCTTC
>-|15|TRBV7-6|TRBJ2-7|-
CASSPQSAPSYEQYF
TGTGCCAGCAGTCCCCAGTCTGCCCCCTCCTACGAGCAGTACTTC
>-|18|TRBV7-8|TRBJ1-2|TRBD1
CASSSHSGPGQGTYGYTF
TGTGCCAGCAGCTCTCATTCCGGGCCGGGACAGGGAACCTATGGCTACACCTTC
>-|14|TRBV4-1|TRBJ2-5|TRBD2
CASSLAGTEETQYF
TGCGCCAGCAGTTTAGCGGGAACTGAAGAGACCCAGTACTTC
>-|15|TRBV5-1|TRBJ2-1|-
CASSSAGLSYNEQFF
TGCGCCAGCAGCTCAGCGGGCCTCTCCTACAATGAGCAGTTCTTC